Each of the 2 T cell receptor beta chains below was sequenced from the same sample in a study of cytomegalovirus exposure and HLA in healthy donors. PCR employed 60 Vbeta and 13 Jbeta primers. The table came from immunoSEQ multiplex PCR; TCRdb's copy has only in-frame clones and leaves some out. The sample data list 70,000 to 85,000 clones. Sample: PBMCs. The receptors stem from a female donor in good health and CMV-seropositive.

For the CDR3, the DNA is TGTGCCAGCAGCCATGACAGGGCCGTACTGGGAAACACCATATATTTT. Its protein is CASSHDRAVLGNTIYF. The V and J genes are TRBV7-2 and TRBJ1-3; TRBD1 aligns across 7 bases. Germline V lookup: CDR1 SGHTA, CDR2 FQGNSA. The junction had 11 bases not matched to a gene; V was cut back by 5 bases and J by 4 bases. The CDR3 is 16 residues long.

The chain couples TRBV5-1 to TRBJ2-7; TRBD2 is a possible D gene (6 bases). Looked up from germline, CDR1 is SGHRS and CDR2 is YFSETQ. The CDR3 totals 13 residues. V was clipped by 3 bases and J by 3 bases, with 10 bases between them. Here the CDR3 DNA reads TGCGCCAGCAGCTACGGGACTGACTACGAGCAGTACTTC. Translation: CASSYGTDYEQYF.